These 19 T cell receptor beta chains came from one sample sequenced in a study of T cell changes during pregnancy in multiple sclerosis. The repertoire was sequenced with immunoSEQ multiplex PCR; TCRdb's copy has only in-frame clones and lacks some. The table records around 50,000 clones, almost 95% of them present only once. The specimen was CD8+ T cells from peripheral blood mononuclear cells, collected in the first trimester of pregnancy. These receptor sequences come from a female donor with multiple sclerosis, enrolled in a pregnancy study.

This clone was counted once. The chain is built from TRBV30 and TRBJ2-5; 7 nucleotides agree with TRBD1. Trimming removed 5 bases from V and 1 base from J; junction bases left unmatched: 13. In germline, CDR1 is GTSNPN, CDR2 SVGIG (reference sequence). The CDR3 contains 16 residues. The CDR3 coding sequence is TGTGCCTGGGGAGCCGTTGGGACAGCCATCCAAGAGACCCAGTACTTC. Amino acid sequence: CAWGAVGTAIQETQYF.

Of note for this clone: The junction departs from the called germline gene at one end, perhaps through a read error. This chain links TRBV7-9 with TRBJ2-7; D possibly corresponds to TRBD1 (6 bases). The CDR3 runs 13 residues. Germline values: CDR1 SEHNR, CDR2 FQNEAQ (reference sequence). As DNA, the CDR3 is TGCGCCAGCAGCCGATCCAGGGGATACGAGCAGTACTTC. It encodes CASSRSRGYEQYF.

This clone was recorded only once. V gene TRBV7-9 combines with J gene TRBJ1-4; 9 positions agree with TRBD1. The CDR3 spans 15 residues. J was trimmed by 7 bases and V by 5 bases; bases with no gene match: 8. CDR1 is SEHNR and CDR2 is FQNEAQ in the germline V gene (reference sequence). In DNA, the CDR3 is TGTGCCAGCAGCCCCCGGGACAGGGAGGGTGAAAAACTGTTTTTT. The encoded protein is CASSPRDREGEKLFF.

This chain links TRBV6-1 with TRBJ2-3; 10 nucleotides match TRBD2. The junction had 1 base not matched to a gene; V was cut back by 0 bases and J by 1 base. This CDR3 is built from 16 residues. Germline lookup yields CDR1 MNHNS and CDR2 SASEGT. CDR3 sequence: CASSEALAGGTDTQYF. The DNA of the CDR3 is TGTGCCAGCAGTGAAGCGCTAGCGGGAGGCACAGATACGCAGTATTTT.

The chain combines TRBV7-8 with TRBJ2-1, with 7 bases identical to TRBD1. Trimming took 1 base from V and 6 from J; bases not matched to a gene: 6. CDR1 is SGHVS, CDR2 FQNEAQ, per germline. The CDR3 consists of 15 residues. CDR3 DNA: TGTGCCAGCAGCTTAGAGGGGGCTAGAGGCAATGAGCAGTTCTTC. Residues: CASSLEGARGNEQFF.

The chain is built from TRBV5-1 and TRBJ2-5, with 10 bases aligning to TRBD1. CDR3 length: 16 amino acids. After removal of 4 bases from V and 5 bases from J, the junction contained 11 bases not matched to a gene. Per germline, CDR1 SGHRS and CDR2 YFSETQ. The CDR3 protein is CASSPVPGQGLETQYF. As DNA, the CDR3 is TGCGCCAGCAGCCCGGTCCCGGGACAGGGGCTGGAGACCCAGTACTTC.

The chain has TRBV9 and TRBJ1-1; 8 bases line up with TRBD1. The CDR3 is made up of 14 amino acids. With 4 bases clipped from V and 4 bases from J, the junction kept 6 bases outside the gene matches. CDR1 SGDLS and CDR2 YYNGEE come from the germline V gene. CDR3 sequence (DNA): TGTGCCAGCAGCCGCGCGGACAGGGCCACTGAAGCTTTCTTT. This translates into CASSRADRATEAFF.

The rearrangement links TRBV6-1 to TRBJ2-7, with 7 bases lining up with TRBD1. The V and J ends lost 6 bases and 7 bases, in that order; junction bases with no gene match: 12. Germline V gives CDR1 MNHNS, CDR2 SASEGT. The CDR3 spans 14 residues. The CDR3 region is CASREGQTQGEQYF. CDR3 nucleotides: TGTGCCAGCAGAGAGGGACAGACTCAAGGGGAGCAGTACTTC.

This rearrangement joins TRBV9 to TRBJ1-2; D uncertain. CDR1 SGDLS and CDR2 YYNGEE come from the germline V gene. Trimming shortened V by 5 bases and J by 6 bases, and 8 bases separated the two germline ends. This CDR3 spans 11 amino acids. The CDR3 DNA follows: TGTGCCAGCAGAGCGATCAATGGCTACACCTTC. Translating gives CASRAINGYTF.

In this sample, this clone turned up once. The chain links TRBV14 to TRBJ2-7, with D possibly being TRBD2 (5 bases). The germline V and J ends were trimmed by 4 bases and 4 bases, with 17 bases remaining between them. The CDR3 is 15 residues long. CDR1 and CDR2 from the germline V gene are SGHDN and FVKESK. The CDR3 coding sequence is TGTGCCAGCAGCCCCTGGGGAGTGAAGGCTTACGAGCAGTACTTC. Its translation: CASSPWGVKAYEQYF.

The genes are TRBV14 and TRBJ2-2; 8 nucleotides match TRBD1. The CDR3 runs 14 residues. Germline CDR1 reads SGHDN; CDR2 reads FVKESK. The V segment lost 6 bases and the J segment 7 bases; nucleotides outside the gene matches: 7. The CDR3 nucleotides are TGTGCCAGCAGTAGTCAGGGGGCCGGCGGGGAGCTGTTTTTT. Translation: CASSSQGAGGELFF. The variable domain in full, with the rest retrieved from reference TRBV14 and TRBJ2-2, is EAGVTQFPSHSVIEKGQTVTLRCDPISGHDNLYWYRRVMGKEIKFLLHFVKESKQDESGMPNNRFLAERTGGTYSTLKVQPAELEDSGVYFCASSSQGAGGELFFGEGSRLTVL.

The chain uses TRBV7-9 and TRBJ1-1; 8 bases agree with TRBD1. Looked up from germline, CDR1 is SEHNR and CDR2 is FQNEAQ (reference sequence). Trimming at V came to 5 bases and at J to 6 bases, leaving 5 bases not matched to a gene. This CDR3 comprises 13 residues. The chain's CDR3 is CASSDRGKPEAFF. Here the CDR3 DNA reads TGTGCCAGCAGCGACAGGGGCAAGCCTGAAGCTTTCTTT.

The gene calls are TRBV30 and TRBJ1-1; TRBD1 matches 7 bases. J was trimmed by 3 bases and V by 4 bases; bases with no gene match: 8. Germline CDR1 GTSNPN, CDR2 SVGIG (reference sequence). This CDR3 has 14 residues. The CDR3 nucleotides read TGTGCCTGGACGCGTCCGGGACAGTACACTGAAGCTTTCTTT. This translates into CAWTRPGQYTEAFF.

The chain links TRBV4-1 to TRBJ2-1; 10 bases match TRBD1. V trimming: 0 bases; J trimming: 10 bases; junction bases outside the gene matches: 12. From germline, CDR1 is MGHRA and CDR2 YSYEKL. The CDR3 sequence is 17 residues long. CDR3 protein: CASSQDVGTGAFQEQFF. Here the CDR3 DNA reads TGCGCCAGCAGCCAAGATGTGGGGACAGGGGCTTTCCAGGAGCAGTTCTTC.

This chain uses TRBV4-1 with TRBJ2-3; TRBD2 matches 11 bases. The germline CDR1 and CDR2 sequences are MGHRA and YSYEKL. The CDR3 runs to 18 residues. J lost 3 bases, V lost 0 bases, and 8 bases had no gene match. The CDR3 sequence is CASSQDTRLAGMTDTQYF. The CDR3 DNA is TGCGCCAGCAGCCAAGATACGAGACTAGCGGGGATGACAGATACGCAGTATTTT.

The gene calls are TRBV7-9 and TRBJ2-3, with D hard to call. The CDR3 is 13 amino acids. Trimming removed 5 bases from V and 2 bases from J, with 8 bases in between. CDR1 SEHNR and CDR2 FQNEAQ come from the germline V gene (reference sequence). CDR3 DNA sequence: TGTGCCAGCAGCCCCTTTAACACAGATACGCAGTATTTT. Protein: CASSPFNTDTQYF.

The chain is built from TRBV19 and TRBJ1-1, with D possibly being TRBD1 (5 bases). V gave up 6 bases and J gave up 6 bases, with 14 bases separating them. The CDR3 runs to 13 residues. Per germline, CDR1 LNHDA and CDR2 SQIVND (reference sequence). CDR3 in amino acids: CASRFADSPEAFF. The CDR3 DNA is TGTGCCAGTAGGTTCGCCGACAGCCCTGAAGCTTTCTTT.

The rearrangement uses TRBV28 and TRBJ1-5; tentative D call: TRBD1 (5 bases). The CDR3 has 14 residues. Per germline, CDR1 MDHEN and CDR2 SYDVKM. V lost 6 bases, J lost 4 bases, and 13 bases lay in between. CDR3 residues: CASRRTGANQPQHF. CDR3 bases: TGTGCCAGCAGACGAACAGGTGCAAATCAGCCCCAGCATTTT.

The V and J genes are TRBV9 and TRBJ2-7; 8 bases map to TRBD1. This CDR3 has 15 residues. The germline V gene has CDR1 SGDLS and CDR2 YYNGEE. V shed 0 bases and J 3 bases; nucleotides not matched to a gene: 5. DNA of the CDR3: TGTGCCAGCAGCGTAGGGACAGGGCCAGGCTACGAGCAGTACTTC. The encoded protein is CASSVGTGPGYEQYF.